This TCR beta chain derives from a study of OX40 agonist ivuxolimab in advanced cancers. Trimming pared 3 bases from V and 7 bases from J, leaving 19 bases between. Germline V gene sequence: CDR1 ENHRY, CDR2 SYGVKD. CDR3 size: 16 residues. TCRdb's table, derived via immunoSEQ multiplex PCR, lists solely in-frame clones and lacks some. The sample includes roughly 49,000 clones, under 90% of them seen just once. Material: CD4+ or CD8+ T cells sorted from blood, obtained in a trial of the OX40 agonist ivuxolimab. The chain has TRBV10-3 and TRBJ2-1, with D uncertain. The source of this sequence is an adult with an advanced solid tumor such as melanoma, head and neck, liver or kidney cancer. As DNA, the CDR3 is TGTGCCATCAGTGATTCGGCGGAACGTTTTCATAATGAGCAGTTCTTC. This gives the protein CAISDSAERFHNEQFF.